The 27 T cell receptor beta chains below were found in one sample sequenced in a study of cytomegalovirus exposure and HLA in healthy donors. 60 Vbeta and 13 Jbeta primers were used in PCR. The assay was immunoSEQ multiplex PCR, and TCRdb's table has in-frame clones only and misses some. The sample contains some 150,000 clones, 79% of which appear only once. Specimen: PBMCs. The origin of the receptors is a woman between 45 and 65 years old in good health and CMV-seronegative.

The chain joins TRBV28 to TRBJ1-3, with 10 bases fitting TRBD1. The junction had 4 bases not matched to a gene; V was cut back by 4 bases and J by 1 base. The CDR3 is made up of 16 amino acids. The germline V gene has CDR1 MDHEN and CDR2 SYDVKM. In nucleotides, the CDR3 is TGTGCCAGCAGTTCCGGGACAGGGGCGTCTGGAAACACCATATATTTT. Protein: CASSSGTGASGNTIYF.

This clone was seen a single time. The chain couples TRBV28 to TRBJ1-1, with D perhaps matching TRBD1 (5 bases). CDR3 length equals 12 residues. Germline V gene lookup returns CDR1 MDHEN and CDR2 SYDVKM. The V gene lost 4 bases and the J gene lost 4 bases, with 7 bases spanning the gap. The CDR3: CASSWGGTEAFF. For the CDR3, the DNA is TGTGCCAGCAGTTGGGGCGGCACTGAAGCTTTCTTT.

The chain has TRBV29-1 and TRBJ1-1; 11 positions agree with TRBD1. The CDR3 loop spans 17 amino acids. Germline assignment: CDR1 SQVTM and CDR2 ANQGSEA. Losses at the gene ends were 0 bases for V and 2 bases for J; bases not matched to a gene: 8. The chain's CDR3 is CSVEEVGQGVPNTEAFF. The CDR3, as DNA: TGCAGCGTTGAAGAAGTGGGACAGGGGGTTCCTAACACTGAAGCTTTCTTT.

The rearrangement joins TRBV7-8 to TRBJ1-2, with 9 nucleotides matching TRBD1. This CDR3 is built from 16 residues. The germline gives CDR1 SGHVS, CDR2 FQNEAQ. With V trimmed by 5 bases and J by 4 bases, 11 bases remained unmatched. This chain's CDR3 is CASSPDGTGTSYGYTF. In DNA, the CDR3 is TGTGCCAGCAGCCCAGACGGGACAGGGACGAGCTATGGCTACACCTTC.

This sequence joins TRBV7-3 and TRBJ2-5, with D maybe TRBD2 (7 bases). V was clipped by 5 bases and J by 2 bases, with 9 bases between them. The CDR3 consists of 13 residues. CDR1 and CDR2 (germline): SGHTA, FQGTGA. The CDR3: CASSRGAQETQYF. The CDR3, as DNA: TGTGCCAGCAGCCGGGGGGCTCAAGAGACCCAGTACTTC.

The rearrangement joins TRBV7-2 to TRBJ1-3, with D possibly being TRBD1 (5 bases). V was clipped by 4 bases and J by 1 base, with 17 bases between them. This CDR3 has 17 amino acids. CDR1 and CDR2 (germline): SGHTA, FQGNSA. The DNA for the CDR3 is TGTGCCAGCAGCTCAATGAAAGGGGTGTATTCTGGAAACACCATATATTTT. This codes for CASSSMKGVYSGNTIYF.

This rearrangement joins TRBV28 to TRBJ1-5, with a possible D match to TRBD1 (6 bases). The V end lost 6 bases, the J end lost 3 bases, and 18 bases lay between the germline ends. The germline gives CDR1 MDHEN, CDR2 SYDVKM. The CDR3 is 16 amino acids. The CDR3 nucleotides read TGTGCCAGCAGCTCTCCCGTGGGGACACTCAATCAGCCCCAGCATTTT. Translating gives CASSSPVGTLNQPQHF.

This rearrangement joins TRBV2 to TRBJ2-1; 10 positions match TRBD2. V was clipped by 2 bases and J by 7 bases; unmatched bases: 5. Germline V gene sequence: CDR1 SNHLY, CDR2 FYNNEI. This CDR3 has 15 residues. The CDR3 nucleotides read TGTGCCAGCAGTGAAAGCGGGAGGGCCAAGAATGAGCAGTTCTTC. Translated, it gives CASSESGRAKNEQFF.

The J gene is TRBJ2-2, the V gene TRBV5-4; no reliable D call. CDR1 SGHNT and CDR2 YYREEE come from the germline V gene (reference sequence). The CDR3 has 17 amino acids. V lost 6 bases and J 4 bases, leaving 22 bases between the germline ends. The CDR3 protein is CASTMNDGARITGELFF. The DNA for the CDR3 is TGTGCCAGCACCATGAACGACGGAGCGCGAATCACCGGGGAGCTGTTTTTT. Complete variable domain (other parts from reference TRBV5-4 and TRBJ2-2): ETGVTQSPTHLIKTRGQQVTLRCSSQSGHNTVSWYQQALGQGPQFIFQYYREEENGRGNFPPRFSGLQFPNYSSELNVNALELDDSALYLCASTMNDGARITGELFFGEGSRLTVL.

The genes are TRBV11-2 and TRBJ2-1, with 7 bases aligning to TRBD2. This CDR3 is built from 17 residues. CDR1 SGHAT and CDR2 FQNNGV come from the germline V gene. The ends lost 3 bases at V and 2 bases at J; junction bases unmatched: 10. Written as DNA, the CDR3 is TGTGCCAGCAGCTTCCTACCCAGCGGGGTAACCTACAATGAGCAGTTCTTC. Translating gives CASSFLPSGVTYNEQFF. The full variable domain, with the rest looked up from reference TRBV11-2 and TRBJ2-1, is EAGVAQSPRYKIIEKRQSVAFWCNPISGHATLYWYQQILGQGPKLLIQFQNNGVVDDSQLPKDRFSAERLKGVDSTLKIQPAKLEDSAVYLCASSFLPSGVTYNEQFFGPGTRLTVL.

The chain combines TRBV15 with TRBJ2-5; 7 positions agree with TRBD1. The J call is uncertain, as TRBJ2-7 better fits the DNA end. CDR1 is LNHNV, CDR2 YYDKDF, per germline (reference sequence). The CDR3 length is 16 residues. CDR3 region: CATSRISGTAFYEQYF. The CDR3 nucleotides read TGTGCCACCAGCAGAATATCCGGGACAGCGTTCTACGAGCAGTACTTC.

The chain employs TRBV7-6 and TRBJ1-1; TRBD1 matches at 10 bases. The CDR3 totals 15 residues. Germline V gene data show CDR1 as SGHVS and CDR2 as FNYEAQ. With 1 base clipped from V and 4 bases from J, the junction kept 3 bases outside the gene matches. The CDR3: CASSLVRTGGTEAFF. CDR3 nucleotides: TGTGCCAGCAGCTTAGTCAGGACAGGGGGCACTGAAGCTTTCTTT.

The rearrangement joins TRBV5-1 to TRBJ1-5, with D possibly being TRBD1 (6 bases). CDR1 is SGHRS, CDR2 YFSETQ, per germline. There are 16 residues in the CDR3. V was cut by 4 bases and J by 1 base, with 15 bases left in between. The CDR3 DNA sequence: TGCGCCAGCAGCCCCGCAGGGGACGTGAGCAATCAGCCCCAGCATTTT. Its protein product is CASSPAGDVSNQPQHF.

The V and J genes are TRBV5-4 and TRBJ2-1; D might be TRBD1 (6 bases). The CDR3 is 15 amino acids. Germline V gene sequence: CDR1 SGHNT, CDR2 YYREEE (reference sequence). Trimming removed 1 base from V and 1 base from J, with 9 bases in between. The CDR3 coding sequence is TGTGCCAGCAGCTTGTCAGGGGTTTCCTACAATGAGCAGTTCTTC. Translated, it gives CASSLSGVSYNEQFF.

The rearrangement uses TRBV5-5 and TRBJ1-2; D possibly corresponds to TRBD1 (6 bases). Germline loops: CDR1 SGHKS, CDR2 YYEKEE (reference sequence). Deletions cut 0 bases from V and 8 bases from J, with 11 bases between. CDR3 length: 13 amino acids. The CDR3, as DNA: TGTGCCAGCAGCTTGGGCCCAGGGGACGGCTACACCTTC. Its protein is CASSLGPGDGYTF.

The rearrangement joins TRBV4-3 to TRBJ1-2; D gene ambiguous. The V gene's germline CDR1 is LGHNA and CDR2 YSLEER. Trimming stripped 3 bases from V and 8 bases from J, with 22 bases between. This CDR3 is 16 amino acids long. CDR3 region: CASSHDQQTEGGGYTF. DNA for the CDR3: TGCGCCAGCAGCCATGATCAACAGACGGAAGGAGGGGGCTACACCTTC.

This clone has just a few counts. The V call is TRBV11-1, the J call TRBJ1-2, with 7 bases that match TRBD1. The CDR3 has 13 residues. The J segment lost 6 bases and the V segment lost 4 bases, leaving 5 bases of the junction unmatched. CDR1 and CDR2 (germline): SGHAT, FQDESV (reference sequence). In nucleotides, the CDR3 is TGTGCCAGCAGCTCCGGGACAGCACATGGCTACACCTTC. It encodes CASSSGTAHGYTF. The full variable domain, completed using reference TRBV11-1 and TRBJ1-2, is EAEVAQSPRYKITEKSQAVAFWCDPISGHATLYWYRQILGQGPELLVQFQDESVVDDSQLPKDRFSAERLKGVDSTLKIQPAELGDSAMYLCASSSGTAHGYTFGSGTRLTVV.

The rearrangement joins TRBV7-2 to TRBJ2-7; 7 nucleotides align to TRBD2. The J segment lost 5 bases and the V segment lost 2 bases, leaving 9 bases of the junction unmatched. This CDR3 is built from 15 residues. Germline V CDR1 and CDR2: SGHTA, FQGNSA. DNA for the CDR3: TGTGCCAGCAGCTTAAGGCCTAGCGGACTAAACGAGCAGTACTTC. This encodes CASSLRPSGLNEQYF.

This chain connects TRBV2 to TRBJ2-2; TRBD1 matches at 9 bases. The CDR3 has 15 amino acids. With V trimmed by 7 bases and J by 4 bases, 7 bases remained unmatched. Germline values: CDR1 SNHLY, CDR2 FYNNEI. DNA of the CDR3: TGTGCCAGCAAGAAGAGGACAGGGGTCACCGGGGAGCTGTTTTTT. This gives the protein CASKKRTGVTGELFF. The whole variable domain, remainder taken from reference TRBV2 and TRBJ2-2, is EPEVTQTPSHQVTQMGQEVILRCVPISNHLYFYWYRQILGQKVEFLVSFYNNEISEKSEIFDDQFSVERPDGSNFTLKIRSTKLEDSAMYFCASKKRTGVTGELFFGEGSRLTVL.

This clone appeared a single time. V is TRBV29-1 and J is TRBJ1-1, with D perhaps matching TRBD1 (6 bases). Trimming removed 7 bases from V and 1 base from J, with 13 bases in between. The CDR3 sequence is 13 residues long. Germline assignment: CDR1 SQVTM and CDR2 ANQGSEA. The CDR3 nucleotides are TGCAGCGCCTATGGGGGACAGAACACTGAAGCTTTCTTT. Its translation is CSAYGGQNTEAFF.

Worth noting for this clone: An end of the junction does not agree with germline; a read error may underlie this. The CDR3, as DNA: TGTTCCAGCAGCTCCGGGATGAGGACAGGGTCGAGCACTGAAGCTTTCTTT. It translates to CSSSSGMRTGSSTEAFF. The chain has TRBV7-9 and TRBJ1-1; 8 bases are shared with TRBD1. This CDR3 comprises 17 residues. Germline V gives CDR1 SEHNR, CDR2 FQNEAQ (reference sequence). The full variable domain, rest sourced from reference TRBV7-9 and TRBJ1-1, is DTGVSQNPRHKITKRGQNVTFRCDPISEHNRLYWYRQTLGQGPEFLTYFQNEAQLEKSRLLSDRFSAERPKGSFSTLEIQRTEQGDSAMYLCSSSSGMRTGSSTEAFFGQGTRLTVV.

The chain has TRBV6-4 and TRBJ1-1; 8 bases are shared with TRBD1. The V segment lost 3 bases and the J segment 0 bases; nucleotides outside the gene matches: 0. This CDR3 has 14 residues. Germline CDR1 reads MRHNA; CDR2 reads SNTAGT. The CDR3 DNA follows: TGTGCCAGCAGTGAGACAGGGGTGAACACTGAAGCTTTCTTT. It encodes CASSETGVNTEAFF.

This chain connects TRBV27 to TRBJ2-5; D might be TRBD2 (7 bases). Trimming took off 5 bases at V and 4 bases at J, with 14 bases between the two ends. This CDR3 comprises 14 residues. CDR1 and CDR2 from the germline V gene are MNHEY and SMNVEV (reference sequence). In DNA, the CDR3 is TGTGCCAGCAGTGCCCTGGGGGGGCCAGAGACCCAGTACTTC. Amino acid sequence: CASSALGGPETQYF.

The J gene is TRBJ2-2, the V gene TRBV9; the D is unclear. The CDR3 totals 14 residues. Germline V gene sequence: CDR1 SGDLS, CDR2 YYNGEE. The V end was cut by 5 bases, the J end by 0 bases, with 8 bases between. The CDR3 sequence is CASRETSNTGELFF. Written as DNA, the CDR3 is TGTGCCAGCAGGGAGACTTCGAACACCGGGGAGCTGTTTTTT.

The V gene is TRBV7-2, the J gene TRBJ1-1; D is ambiguous. Trimming stripped 5 bases from V and 7 bases from J, with 20 bases between. Germline values: CDR1 SGHTA, CDR2 FQGNSA. There are 15 residues in the CDR3. CDR3 amino acids: CASSPWAAEQSEAFF. CDR3 in DNA: TGTGCCAGCAGCCCATGGGCAGCCGAACAGAGTGAAGCTTTCTTT.

The J gene is TRBJ1-2, the V gene TRBV6-6, with D perhaps matching TRBD1 (6 bases). The CDR3 totals 12 residues. V lost 7 bases and J lost 4, with 10 bases in between. The V gene's germline CDR1 is MNHNY and CDR2 SVGAGI (reference sequence). Here the CDR3 DNA reads TGTGCCAGCAACCAACAGGGCTATGGCTACACCTTC. Protein product: CASNQQGYGYTF.

The chain has TRBV11-2 and TRBJ1-1; D unresolved. V lost 5 bases, J lost 5 bases, and 6 bases lay in between. The CDR3 extends over 11 amino acids. From germline, CDR1 is SGHAT and CDR2 FQNNGV. CDR3 in amino acids: CASSRETEAFF. The DNA of the CDR3 is TGTGCCAGCAGCAGGGAGACTGAAGCTTTCTTT.